The rows below give T cell receptor beta chains drawn from one sample of a study of T cells in Graves' hyperthyroidism and ophthalmopathy. Using its own MiXCR run on the multiplex PCR reads, TCRdb lists one record per CDR3 protein. The data hold fewer than 800,000 distinct CDR3 sequences, with about 15% observed a single time. The sample comprised blood. Receptor source: a man younger than 35 with Graves' hyperthyroidism. Each CDR3 is given with its conserved first and last residue. Each record gives: V gene, clone size, D gene, J gene, CDR3 protein, CDR3 DNA. A D gene is named only where the DNA matches it firmly. A clone size is listed for some rows: how often the clone was seen (once, few, many), or a class if it is expanded.

TRBV10-3,-,-,TRBJ1-6,CAISVRGYGSPLHF,TGTGCCATCAGTGTAAGGGGATATGGATCACCCCTCCACTTT
TRBV20-1,few,-,TRBJ1-5,CSARAPTGGTQHF,TGCAGTGCTAGAGCCCCAACGGGGGGAACTCAGCATTTT
TRBV25-1,-,-,TRBJ1-2,CASSVSGGNYGYTF,TGTGCCAGCAGTGTTTCCGGGGGCAACTATGGCTACACCTTC
TRBV20-1,few,TRBD2,TRBJ2-7,CSAKTGTSGSYEQYF,TGCAGTGCTAAAACCGGGACTAGCGGCTCCTACGAGCAGTACTTC
TRBV29-1,many,TRBD2,TRBJ2-1,CSVGRRLAGDEQFF,TGCAGCGTTGGCCGGAGACTAGCGGGAGATGAGCAGTTCTTC
TRBV13,few,TRBD2,TRBJ2-2,CASSMGTSGSNTGELFF,TGTGCCAGCAGCATGGGGACTAGCGGGAGTAACACCGGGGAGCTGTTTTTT
TRBV2,few,-,TRBJ2-7,CASRRGPLYEQYF,TGTGCCAGCAGGCGCGGGCCCTTATACGAGCAGTACTTC
TRBV28,-,TRBD1,TRBJ2-7,CAGREQGAHEQYF,TGTGCCGGCCGGGAACAGGGGGCCCACGAGCAGTACTTC
TRBV5-4,-,-,TRBJ2-2,CASSLESAPGELFF,TGTGCCAGCAGCTTGGAATCGGCTCCCGGGGAGCTGTTTTTT
TRBV28,few,-,TRBJ1-6,CASSRLTSSYNSPLHF,TGTGCCAGCAGCCGTCTTACGAGCTCCTATAATTCACCCCTCCACTTT
TRBV7-2,many,TRBD2,TRBJ2-7,CASKNGGGEQYF,TGTGCCAGCAAAAACGGGGGAGGGGAGCAGTACTTC
TRBV28,many,TRBD1,TRBJ1-2,CASSLPPTGGISYGYTF,TGTGCCAGCAGTTTGCCACCGACAGGGGGCATCTCCTATGGCTACACCTTC
TRBV2,-,-,TRBJ1-2,CASPGSHGYTF,TGTGCATCACCGGGCAGCCATGGCTACACCTTC
TRBV11-2,-,TRBD2,TRBJ2-1,CVSSFPVAGGTYNEQFF,TGTGTCAGCAGCTTCCCTGTAGCGGGAGGCACCTACAATGAGCAGTTCTTC
TRBV28,many,TRBD2,TRBJ2-1,CATNLPFGGGPLSSYNEQFF,TGTGCCACCAATCTTCCATTCGGCGGGGGGCCCCTTAGCTCCTACAATGAGCAGTTCTTC
TRBV24-1,many,-,TRBJ2-1,CATSGAGESGEQFF,TGTGCCACCAGTGGGGCAGGGGAGTCCGGTGAGCAGTTCTTC
TRBV10-3,many,TRBD2,TRBJ2-1,CAISERTSGRARYNEQFF,TGTGCCATCAGTGAGCGGACTAGCGGGAGGGCCCGCTACAATGAGCAGTTCTTC
TRBV7-2,-,TRBD1,TRBJ1-2,CASSRWTGGSGYGYTF,TGTGCCAGCAGCCGCTGGACAGGGGGGTCTGGCTATGGCTACACCTTC
TRBV6-2/TRBV6-3,-,-,TRBJ2-3,CASSIGSGDTQYF,TGTGCCAGCAGTATAGGTTCGGGTGATACGCAGTATTTT
TRBV4-1,-,TRBD1,TRBJ1-4,CASSQAMQGALEKLFF,TGCGCCAGCAGCCAAGCCATGCAGGGGGCGCTTGAAAAACTGTTTTTT
TRBV6-2/TRBV6-3,many,TRBD1,TRBJ2-1,CASSPGTGRGGIYNEQFF,TGTGCCAGCAGCCCCGGGACAGGGAGGGGGGGGATTTACAATGAGCAGTTCTTC
TRBV28,many,-,TRBJ1-2,CASSEKAPYGYTF,TGTGCCAGCAGCGAAAAGGCCCCTTATGGCTACACCTTC
TRBV7-9,few,TRBD2,TRBJ2-5,CASSFLSGRVETQYF,TGTGCCAGCAGCTTCCTCAGCGGGAGGGTTGAGACCCAGTACTTC
TRBV28,-,TRBD2,TRBJ2-1,CASSVGTRIYNEQFF,TGTGCCAGCAGTGTCGGGACTAGGATCTACAATGAGCAGTTCTTC
TRBV28,many,TRBD2,TRBJ2-3,CASSSAGLAATDTQYF,TGTGCCAGCAGTTCCGCAGGACTAGCGGCTACAGATACGCAGTATTTT
TRBV5-5,many,-,TRBJ1-1,CASSPTAYEAFF,TGTGCCAGCAGCCCGACGGCATATGAAGCTTTCTTT
TRBV11-2,many,-,TRBJ2-1,CATGELRNEQFF,TGTGCCACCGGCGAATTAAGGAATGAGCAGTTCTTC
TRBV12-3/TRBV12-4,-,-,TRBJ1-5,CASSTFFGQNNQRQHF,TGTGCCAGCAGCACGTTTTTCGGACAGAACAATCAGCGCCAGCATTTT
TRBV6-1,-,-,TRBJ1-5,CASSPFRVLDQPQHF,TGTGCCAGCAGTCCTTTCAGGGTTTTGGATCAGCCCCAGCATTTT
TRBV20-1,-,TRBD2,TRBJ2-3,CSASMASGSTDTQYF,TGCAGTGCTAGTATGGCTAGCGGGAGTACAGATACGCAGTATTTT
TRBV19,-,TRBD1,TRBJ1-5,CASSRDRAFQPQHF,TGTGCCAGTAGCCGGGACAGGGCATTCCAGCCCCAGCATTTT
TRBV27,few,-,TRBJ2-7,CASSLWGGGLGEQYF,TGTGCCAGCAGTTTATGGGGAGGGGGCTTGGGCGAGCAGTACTTC
TRBV28,many,TRBD2,TRBJ2-1,CASSSYQAGVAYNEQFF,TGTGCCAGCAGTTCCTATCAAGCGGGAGTGGCCTACAATGAGCAGTTCTTC
TRBV20-1,-,-,TRBJ2-1,CSAQVLALTPVDEQFF,TGCAGTGCACAAGTGTTAGCCCTTACCCCGGTTGATGAGCAGTTCTTC
TRBV30,many,-,TRBJ2-1,CAWRGVGSGEQFF,TGTGCCTGGAGGGGGGTAGGTTCGGGTGAGCAGTTCTTC
TRBV12-3/TRBV12-4,many,TRBD2,TRBJ2-5,CASSSRLRLAGGEAQETQYF,TGTGCCAGCAGTTCCCGCCTCAGACTAGCGGGAGGTGAGGCCCAAGAGACCCAGTACTTC
TRBV20-1,-,-,TRBJ1-1,CSAMNTGHTEAFF,TGCAGTGCTATGAACACCGGACACACTGAAGCTTTCTTT
TRBV6-1,once,-,TRBJ2-6,CASNLGDSGANVLTF,TGTGCCAGCAACCTTGGGGACTCTGGGGCCAACGTCCTGACTTTC
TRBV3-1,many,-,TRBJ1-3,CASRDSFSGNTIYF,TGTGCCAGCAGGGACTCGTTCTCTGGAAACACCATATATTTT
TRBV6-2/TRBV6-3,many,TRBD1,TRBJ2-2,CASRTTGGSGELFF,TGTGCCAGCAGGACTACAGGGGGATCGGGGGAGCTGTTTTTT
TRBV6-2/TRBV6-3,-,TRBD2,TRBJ2-1,CASSYSISGRAWEQFF,TGTGCCAGCAGTTACTCGATTAGCGGGAGGGCCTGGGAGCAGTTCTTC
TRBV12-3/TRBV12-4,many,-,TRBJ2-2,CASRLLRGEPGELFF,TGTGCCAGCAGGTTGCTTAGAGGGGAGCCCGGGGAGCTGTTTTTT
TRBV30,many,-,TRBJ1-2,CAWSVPGGGNYGYTF,TGTGCCTGGAGTGTACCCGGCGGAGGAAACTATGGCTACACCTTC
TRBV19,few,-,TRBJ2-2,CASSISPRTENTGELFF,TGTGCCAGTAGTATTAGCCCCCGGACAGAGAACACCGGGGAGCTGTTTTTT
TRBV24-1,-,-,TRBJ2-1,CATSDFSDEQFF,TGTGCCACCAGTGATTTCTCCGATGAGCAGTTCTTC
TRBV27,many,TRBD1,TRBJ1-4,CASRDREREKLFF,TGTGCCAGCAGGGACAGGGAGAGGGAAAAACTGTTTTTT